The 25 T cell receptor beta chains below all came from one sample that was sequenced in a study of vaccination and CD4 T cells after COVID-19. Indicated treatment: roughly 10-day PBMC culture with coronavirus spike peptide pools or control peptides (ViraFEST assay). Antigens of these TCRs are unknown. The study sequenced cultured CD4+ T cell DNA using the Oncomine TCR Beta short-read assay. One entry per CDR3 protein results from TCRdb running MiXCR on the PCR reads. The sample carries about 12,000 distinct CDR3 sequences, 75% to 85% recorded once. Material: CD4+ T cells from blood, cultured in vitro. These TCRs come from a human donor who had recovered from COVID-19.

The chain employs TRBV12-3 or TRBV12-4 and TRBJ2-5, with 7 bases aligning to TRBD1. Trimming cost V 6 bases and J 0 bases; bases outside gene matches: 7. The CDR3 spans 15 residues. CDR3 protein: CASSRDRSYQETQYF. The CDR3 DNA reads TGTGCCAGCAGCCGGGACAGATCTTACCAAGAGACCCAGTACTTC.

V and J are TRBV7-9 and TRBJ1-1; D ambiguous. V was clipped by 1 base and J by 2 bases, with 17 bases between them. The germline CDR1 and CDR2 sequences are SEHNR and FQNEAQ (reference sequence). This CDR3 region has 17 residues. This chain's CDR3 is CASSLERQLGGNTEAFF. The CDR3 DNA reads as TGTGCCAGCAGCTTAGAGCGCCAATTGGGAGGTAACACTGAAGCTTTCTTT.

This clonotype is a singleton in its sample. The chain combines TRBV7-9 with TRBJ2-7; maybe TRBD2 (5 bases). CDR1 is SEHNR and CDR2 is FQNEAQ in the germline V gene (reference sequence). The CDR3 loop spans 16 amino acids. V lost 0 bases, J lost 4 bases, and 16 bases lay in between. In DNA form, the CDR3 reads TGTGCCAGCAGCTTAGCACCTTCTACGGGGTTGTACGAGCAGTACTTC. This gives the protein CASSLAPSTGLYEQYF.

The chain links TRBV7-9 to TRBJ2-1, with 11 bases aligning to TRBD2. The J segment lost 4 bases and the V segment lost 1 base, leaving 12 bases of the junction unmatched. This CDR3 is 19 amino acids long. The germline CDR1 and CDR2 sequences are SEHNR and FQNEAQ (reference sequence). The DNA of the CDR3 is TGTGCCAGCAGCTTAGGGTCGACTAGCGGGACGTCGCGATACAATGAGCAGTTCTTC. It yields the protein CASSLGSTSGTSRYNEQFF.

This clonotype has just a few counts. CDR3 protein: CSASQGADTEAFF. CDR3 sequence (DNA): TGCAGTGCCTCGCAGGGGGCGGACACTGAAGCTTTCTTT. The chain carries TRBV20-1 and TRBJ1-1; 8 bases line up with TRBD1. V lost 6 bases, J lost 3 bases, and 6 bases stayed unmatched. Germline values: CDR1 DFQATT, CDR2 SNEGSKA (reference sequence). The CDR3 spans 13 residues.

J is TRBJ2-2 and V is TRBV4-3; D possibly corresponds to TRBD2 (5 bases). V gave up 0 bases and J gave up 5 bases, with 7 bases separating them. The CDR3 loop spans 14 amino acids. CDR1 is LGHNA and CDR2 is YSLEER in the germline V gene. The CDR3 nucleotides read TGCGCCAGCAGCCAAGAACTAGAAACCGGGGAGCTGTTTTTT. As protein: CASSQELETGELFF.

The rearrangement joins TRBV7-2 to TRBJ1-2; TRBD1 agrees at 9 bases. CDR1 and CDR2 from the germline V gene are SGHTA and FQGNSA. The CDR3 length is 16 residues. Trimming cost V 0 bases and J 2 bases; bases outside gene matches: 4. The CDR3 spells CASSLAWTGANYGYTF. The CDR3 nucleotides read TGTGCCAGCAGCTTAGCCTGGACAGGGGCCAACTATGGCTACACCTTC.

The chain joins TRBV28 to TRBJ1-5; 9 bases are a match to TRBD1. The V gene's germline CDR1 is MDHEN and CDR2 SYDVKM. The J segment lost 5 bases and the V segment lost 9 bases, leaving 17 bases of the junction unmatched. The CDR3 runs to 17 residues. This CDR3 reads CASFGTGKGVGDQPQHF. In nucleotides, the CDR3 is TGTGCCAGTTTCGGGACAGGGAAAGGAGTCGGGGATCAGCCCCAGCATTTT.

The rearrangement joins TRBV4-3 to TRBJ1-5; unclear D gene. The CDR3 runs to 14 residues. Germline V gives CDR1 LGHNA, CDR2 YSLEER. V lost 5 bases and J 3 bases, leaving 11 bases between the germline ends. The CDR3 protein is CASSVHTHNQPQHF. CDR3 DNA: TGCGCCAGCAGCGTACATACCCACAATCAGCCCCAGCATTTT.

The rearrangement links TRBV7-2 to TRBJ2-5, with a weak D call TRBD2 (6 bases). Trimming removed 0 bases at V and 5 bases at J, with 19 bases between. The CDR3 has 17 residues. The germline V gene has CDR1 SGHTA and CDR2 FQGNSA. CDR3 amino acids: CASSLAGLARVGETQYF. The CDR3 region has the DNA TGTGCCAGCAGCTTAGCGGGGCTAGCGCGGGTCGGGGAGACCCAGTACTTC.

This chain uses TRBV6-5 with TRBJ1-6; a weak D match, TRBD1 (6 bases). CDR1 MNHEY and CDR2 SVGAGI come from the germline V gene. V lost 6 bases and J lost 7, with 16 bases in between. The CDR3 is made up of 15 amino acids. CDR3 region: CASSYPGQGNSPLHF. CDR3 nucleotides: TGTGCCAGCAGCTACCCGGGACAAGGAAATTCACCCCTCCACTTT.

DNA of the CDR3: TGTGCCAGCAGAGCCCTGGATATTGCAAGGCCCCAGCATTTT. Its translation: CASRALDIARPQHF. This chain links TRBV6-1 with TRBJ1-5; D ambiguous. The V gene's germline CDR1 is MNHNS and CDR2 SASEGT. The ends were cut back, 6 bases at V and 9 bases at J, with 18 bases in the middle. CDR3 size: 14 residues.

V and J are TRBV7-9 and TRBJ2-7; the D gene is possibly TRBD2 (5 bases). Per the germline V gene, CDR1 is SEHNR and CDR2 is FQNEAQ (reference sequence). The V end lost 1 base, the J end lost 3 bases, and 13 bases lay between the germline ends. This CDR3 region has 15 residues. CDR3 loop: CASSLGAGAHYEQYF. DNA for the CDR3: TGTGCCAGCAGCTTAGGCGCGGGCGCACACTACGAGCAGTACTTC.

This clonotype was recorded once. The chain uses TRBV18 and TRBJ2-5; no definite D call. Trimming left V 3 bases short and J 2 bases short, with 13 bases between. The CDR3 is 15 amino acids. The germline V gene encodes CDR1 KGHSH and CDR2 LQKENI. The CDR3 region is CASSPSAVIQETQYF. In DNA, the CDR3 is TGTGCCAGCTCACCGTCAGCAGTTATACAAGAGACCCAGTACTTC.

The chain recombines TRBV20-1 with TRBJ1-4; 11 bases match TRBD1. V lost 5 bases to trimming and J lost 13 bases; unmatched junction nucleotides: 12. This CDR3 region has 14 residues. Germline V gene lookup returns CDR1 DFQATT and CDR2 SNEGSKA (reference sequence). CDR3 in amino acids: CSAQTGTGGVLLFF. In DNA, the CDR3 is TGCAGTGCTCAAACCGGGACAGGGGGAGTATTACTGTTTTTT.

CDR3 nucleotides: TGCAGTGCTAAGTCCGGGAGGGGTAATGAGCAGTTCTTC. This gives the protein CSAKSGRGNEQFF. The chain recombines TRBV20-1 with TRBJ2-1; 8 bases are a match to TRBD2. Trimming removed 4 bases from V and 7 bases from J; junction bases left unmatched: 6. Germline CDR1 is DFQATT and CDR2 is SNEGSKA (reference sequence). The CDR3 contains 13 residues.

The rearrangement uses TRBV20-1 and TRBJ1-2; D gene uncertain. V dropped 0 bases and J dropped 9 bases, with 11 bases sitting between them. The CDR3 extends over 12 amino acids. Germline-derived CDR1 and CDR2 are DFQATT and SNEGSKA (reference sequence). The CDR3 is CSARDHVMSYTF. CDR3 DNA sequence: TGCAGTGCTAGAGATCACGTTATGAGCTACACCTTC.

This clonotype was seen just once. This chain connects TRBV20-1 to TRBJ2-4; maybe TRBD1 (6 bases). This CDR3 has 12 residues. CDR1 and CDR2 (germline): DFQATT, SNEGSKA (reference sequence). Deletions cut 6 bases from V and 6 bases from J, with 12 bases between. CDR3 nucleotides: TGCAGTGCGCAGCTACAGGGAAACATTCAGTACTTC. Encoded protein: CSAQLQGNIQYF.

The count of this clonotype is one. The genes are TRBV6-2 or TRBV6-3 and TRBJ2-3; D might be TRBD2 (5 bases). The V end was cut by 5 bases, the J end by 12 bases, with 15 bases between. The CDR3 extends over 12 amino acids. Germline V gives CDR1 MNHEY, CDR2 SVGEGT. The CDR3 reads CASSGARASQYF. The CDR3 nucleotides read TGTGCCAGCAGTGGCGCGAGGGCCAGCCAGTATTTT.

Of note for this clonotype: Relative to the germline gene, one junction end is altered; a read error may explain this. The J gene is TRBJ1-1, the V gene TRBV7-2; 12 bases map to TRBD1. Germline V gives CDR1 SGHTA, CDR2 FQGNSA. The CDR3 consists of 16 residues. The CDR3 sequence is CASSLVLSGTGGGTIF. DNA for the CDR3: TGTGCCAGCAGCTTAGTGTTATCGGGGACAGGGGGCGGAACAATCTTT.

This sequence joins TRBV7-2 and TRBJ1-5, with D perhaps TRBD1 (5 bases). CDR3 length: 14 residues. V was trimmed by 0 bases and J by 9 bases, leaving 12 bases between them. Germline V CDR1 and CDR2: SGHTA, FQGNSA. The chain's CDR3 is CASSLARDYGPQHF. The CDR3 DNA sequence: TGTGCCAGCAGCTTAGCGAGGGACTACGGGCCCCAGCATTTT.

The chain employs TRBV7-7 and TRBJ2-7; the D gene is possibly TRBD2 (5 bases). This CDR3 is 13 amino acids long. CDR1 SSHAT and CDR2 FNYEAQ come from the germline V gene (reference sequence). Here the CDR3 DNA reads TGTGCTAGCGCAGCCACCACCGTCGACGAGCAGTACTTC. This sequence encodes CASAATTVDEQYF.

This clonotype has only a few counts. J is TRBJ1-2 and V is TRBV6-1, with 8 bases identical to TRBD1. CDR1 MNHNS and CDR2 SASEGT come from the germline V gene. The CDR3 contains 15 residues. Unmatched junction bases numbered 10, after V lost 5 bases and J lost 5 bases. Here the CDR3 reads CASSHPGQAFYGYTF. The CDR3 DNA follows: TGTGCCAGCAGTCATCCGGGACAGGCTTTTTATGGCTACACCTTC.

The chain links TRBV14 to TRBJ2-3; D ambiguous. The V end lost 3 bases, the J end lost 1 base, and 17 bases lay between the germline ends. From germline, CDR1 is SGHDN and CDR2 FVKESK. The CDR3 spans 17 residues. CDR3 region: CASSQTTRVLGTDTQYF. The CDR3 nucleotides read TGTGCCAGCAGCCAGACGACGCGAGTTCTGGGCACAGATACGCAGTATTTT.

The chain joins TRBV20-1 to TRBJ1-5; D may be TRBD1 (5 bases). CDR1 is DFQATT, CDR2 SNEGSKA, per germline (reference sequence). The CDR3 has 14 amino acids. Trimming pared 0 bases from V and 7 bases from J, leaving 13 bases between. In DNA, the CDR3 is TGCAGTGCTAGAGATTCCAGGGAAGGACAGCCCCAGCATTTT. Translation: CSARDSREGQPQHF.